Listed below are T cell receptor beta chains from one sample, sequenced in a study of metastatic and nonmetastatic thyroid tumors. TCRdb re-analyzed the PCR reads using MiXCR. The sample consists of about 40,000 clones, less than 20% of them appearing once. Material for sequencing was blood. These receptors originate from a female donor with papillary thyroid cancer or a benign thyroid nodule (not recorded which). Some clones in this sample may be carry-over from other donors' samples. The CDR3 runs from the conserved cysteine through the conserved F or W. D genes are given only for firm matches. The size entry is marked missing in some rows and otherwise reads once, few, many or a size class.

CDR3nt: TGCGCCAGCAGTGAGTCGAGGTGGGGGGGGACCTACAATGAGCAGTTCTTC; CDR3aa: CASSESRWGGTYNEQFF; v_gene: TRBV10-1; abundance: few; d_gene: TRBD2; j_gene: TRBJ2-1
CDR3nt: TGTGCCAGCAGCCCGGGGGCAGGGGGCGGGATTCCGTACTTC; CDR3aa: CASSPGAGGGIPYF; v_gene: TRBV3-1; abundance: many; d_gene: TRBD1; j_gene: TRBJ2-7
CDR3nt: TGTGCCAGCAGCTTACTAGGACAGGGTCTTGATGAGACCCAGTACTTC; CDR3aa: CASSLLGQGLDETQYF; v_gene: TRBV7-3; abundance: many; d_gene: TRBD1; j_gene: TRBJ2-5
CDR3nt: TGTGCCAGCAGCCAGGGACTAGGGGTCAATGAGCAGTTCTTC; CDR3aa: CASSQGLGVNEQFF; v_gene: TRBV28; abundance: many; d_gene: TRBD2; j_gene: TRBJ2-1
CDR3nt: TGTGCCAGCAGCTACCGGGACATGGCGATACGGTCACCCCTCCACTTT; CDR3aa: CASSYRDMAIRSPLHF; v_gene: TRBV6-1; abundance: -; d_gene: -; j_gene: TRBJ1-6
CDR3nt: TGTGCCAGTAGTCAGACGGGAGGCCGGCATGAGCAGTTCTTC; CDR3aa: CASSQTGGRHEQFF; v_gene: TRBV19; abundance: many; d_gene: TRBD2; j_gene: TRBJ2-1
CDR3nt: TGTGCCAGTAGTACAAGGGACAGGGGAGGTATGAGGGGGGGTCAGCCCCAGCATTTT; CDR3aa: CASSTRDRGGMRGGQPQHF; v_gene: TRBV19; abundance: many; d_gene: TRBD1; j_gene: TRBJ1-5
CDR3nt: TGTGCCACCAGCAGAGATGGTTTAGCGGTGAGCTCCTACAATGAGCAGTTCTTC; CDR3aa: CATSRDGLAVSSYNEQFF; v_gene: TRBV15; abundance: many; d_gene: -; j_gene: TRBJ2-1
CDR3nt: TGTGCCAGCAGCGTTCTAACAGGAAACACCATATATTTT; CDR3aa: CASSVLTGNTIYF; v_gene: TRBV13; abundance: many; d_gene: -; j_gene: TRBJ1-3
CDR3nt: TGTGCCAGCAGTCAAAGCGGTGGCTCCTACAATGAGCAGTTCTTC; CDR3aa: CASSQSGGSYNEQFF; v_gene: TRBV6-1; abundance: few; d_gene: -; j_gene: TRBJ2-1
CDR3nt: TGTGCCTGGATTCGGGCAGGGGGGAGAACTGAAGCTTTCTTT; CDR3aa: CAWIRAGGRTEAFF; v_gene: TRBV30; abundance: -; d_gene: TRBD1; j_gene: TRBJ1-1
CDR3nt: TGCAGTGCTAGCAAGCGGGTTCGCAATGTGCAGTTCTTC; CDR3aa: CSASKRVRNVQFF; v_gene: TRBV20-1; abundance: -; d_gene: -; j_gene: TRBJ2-1
CDR3nt: TGTGCCAGCAGCTTGCGATTAGCGGGGGGGAGAATGATCGCCGGGGAGCTGTTTTTT; CDR3aa: CASSLRLAGGRMIAGELFF; v_gene: TRBV7-9; abundance: many; d_gene: TRBD2; j_gene: TRBJ2-2
CDR3nt: TGTGCCAGCACCTATAAGGGGGACACTGAAGCTTTCTTT; CDR3aa: CASTYKGDTEAFF; v_gene: TRBV25-1; abundance: many; d_gene: -; j_gene: TRBJ1-1
CDR3nt: TGTGCCAGCAGTTACAGTTTTCATAGTGAAGCTTTCTTT; CDR3aa: CASSYSFHSEAFF; v_gene: TRBV6-5; abundance: medium-sized; d_gene: -; j_gene: TRBJ1-1
CDR3nt: TGTGCCAGCAGCCCACTCGTAGGGGATAATTCACCCCTCCACTTT; CDR3aa: CASSPLVGDNSPLHF; v_gene: TRBV4-2; abundance: many; d_gene: -; j_gene: TRBJ1-6
CDR3nt: TGTGCCAGTAGTGAGGGAGCGGGGGGGTACAATGAGCAGTTCTTC; CDR3aa: CASSEGAGGYNEQFF; v_gene: TRBV6-1; abundance: few; d_gene: TRBD2; j_gene: TRBJ2-1
CDR3nt: TGTGCCAGTAGTTCGCGGACGGATTCTGGAAACACCATATATTTT; CDR3aa: CASSSRTDSGNTIYF; v_gene: TRBV19; abundance: few; d_gene: -; j_gene: TRBJ1-3
CDR3nt: TGTGCCAGCAGCCAGATTAGGCAGGGACATGGCTACACCTTC; CDR3aa: CASSQIRQGHGYTF; v_gene: TRBV12-3/TRBV12-4; abundance: -; d_gene: -; j_gene: TRBJ1-2
CDR3nt: TGTGCCAGCAGCTTAAACCGGGTTGCAGATACGCAGTATTTT; CDR3aa: CASSLNRVADTQYF; v_gene: TRBV7-3; abundance: many; d_gene: -; j_gene: TRBJ2-3
CDR3nt: TGTGCCAGCAGGAGGAGACTAGCGGTGAACACCGGGGAGCTGTTTTTT; CDR3aa: CASRRRLAVNTGELFF; v_gene: TRBV28; abundance: few; d_gene: TRBD2; j_gene: TRBJ2-2
CDR3nt: TGCGCCAGCAGACCAGTCGACACGGGCGATAATTCACCCCTCCACTTC; CDR3aa: CASRPVDTGDNSPLHF; v_gene: TRBV5-1; abundance: -; d_gene: -; j_gene: TRBJ1-6
CDR3nt: TGTGCCAGCAGTTTCAGGGGCTATGGCTACACCTTC; CDR3aa: CASSFRGYGYTF; v_gene: TRBV12-3/TRBV12-4; abundance: many; d_gene: -; j_gene: TRBJ1-2
CDR3nt: TGTGCCAGCGTCAGCCCACTAGCGGGAGGGCCCAATGAGCAGTTCTTC; CDR3aa: CASVSPLAGGPNEQFF; v_gene: TRBV6-1; abundance: many; d_gene: TRBD2; j_gene: TRBJ2-1
CDR3nt: TGTGCCAGCAGCCGGGACAGTTGGGACACTGAAGCTTTCTTT; CDR3aa: CASSRDSWDTEAFF; v_gene: TRBV11-2; abundance: many; d_gene: TRBD1; j_gene: TRBJ1-1
CDR3nt: TGCAGCGTCTTCAAGGACAGTTCCAGAAGTTCCGGGGAGCTGTTTTTT; CDR3aa: CSVFKDSSRSSGELFF; v_gene: TRBV29-1; abundance: many; d_gene: -; j_gene: TRBJ2-2
CDR3nt: TGTGCTAGTGGTCCCGGGGACAGGGGCCTCAGGAGCTCCTACGAGCAGTACTTC; CDR3aa: CASGPGDRGLRSSYEQYF; v_gene: TRBV12-5; abundance: many; d_gene: TRBD1; j_gene: TRBJ2-7
CDR3nt: TGTGCCAGCGGGGGGATAGTTTTAGGGGAAGAGACCCAGTACTTC; CDR3aa: CASGGIVLGEETQYF; v_gene: TRBV5-4; abundance: -; d_gene: -; j_gene: TRBJ2-5
CDR3nt: TGCAGTGCTCCCCTCCCTCAGGGAGGGAGCTACGAGCAGTACTTC; CDR3aa: CSAPLPQGGSYEQYF; v_gene: TRBV20-1; abundance: -; d_gene: TRBD2; j_gene: TRBJ2-7
CDR3nt: TGTGCCAGCAGTTTAATGGTAGCGGGAGCCTACGAGCAGTACTTC; CDR3aa: CASSLMVAGAYEQYF; v_gene: TRBV12-3/TRBV12-4; abundance: many; d_gene: TRBD2; j_gene: TRBJ2-7
CDR3nt: TGCGCCAGCAGCTTGGGAACATTAGAAGCACTGGGGCAGTACTTC; CDR3aa: CASSLGTLEALGQYF; v_gene: TRBV5-1; abundance: many; d_gene: -; j_gene: TRBJ2-7
CDR3nt: TGTGCCAGCAGTCCGACATACCAGGGGGGTTTCACTTTT; CDR3aa: CASSPTYQGGFTF; v_gene: TRBV28; abundance: few; d_gene: TRBD1; j_gene: TRBJ1-4
CDR3nt: TGTGCCAGCAGTTACTCGACAGTACAGAATTCACCCCTCCACTTT; CDR3aa: CASSYSTVQNSPLHF; v_gene: TRBV6-5; abundance: many; d_gene: -; j_gene: TRBJ1-6
CDR3nt: TGCGCCAGCAGTGTGGACAGGTTGAACACTGAAGCTTTCTTT; CDR3aa: CASSVDRLNTEAFF; v_gene: TRBV10-1; abundance: many; d_gene: TRBD1; j_gene: TRBJ1-1
CDR3nt: TGTGCCAGCTCACCCACAGAGGGCACTGAAGCTTTCTTT; CDR3aa: CASSPTEGTEAFF; v_gene: TRBV18; abundance: -; d_gene: -; j_gene: TRBJ1-1
CDR3nt: TGCGCCAGCAGCTTGGAGAGCACAGATACGCAGTATTTT; CDR3aa: CASSLESTDTQYF; v_gene: TRBV5-1; abundance: many; d_gene: -; j_gene: TRBJ2-3
CDR3nt: TGTGCCAGCAGTGACGACAGGGGTACCTATGGCTACACCTTC; CDR3aa: CASSDDRGTYGYTF; v_gene: TRBV6-1; abundance: -; d_gene: TRBD1; j_gene: TRBJ1-2
CDR3nt: TGCAGTGCTAAACAGCGGGCTAGCTCTGGAAACACCATATATTTT; CDR3aa: CSAKQRASSGNTIYF; v_gene: TRBV20-1; abundance: many; d_gene: -; j_gene: TRBJ1-3
CDR3nt: TGTGCCAGCAGTTTGTCAGGCAGGAGGCAAAACATTCAGTACTTC; CDR3aa: CASSLSGRRQNIQYF; v_gene: TRBV28; abundance: -; d_gene: -; j_gene: TRBJ2-4
CDR3nt: TGTGCCAGCAGCTTTGTCAGGAACACTGAAGCTTTCTTT; CDR3aa: CASSFVRNTEAFF; v_gene: TRBV7-9; abundance: many; d_gene: -; j_gene: TRBJ1-1
CDR3nt: TGTGCCAGCAGTTACTCGGGCGTCGGAAATCAGCCCCAGCATTTT; CDR3aa: CASSYSGVGNQPQHF; v_gene: TRBV6-5; abundance: few; d_gene: -; j_gene: TRBJ1-5
CDR3nt: TGCGCCAGCAGGGCGGCTGATTCCTACGAGCAGTACTTC; CDR3aa: CASRAADSYEQYF; v_gene: TRBV10-2; abundance: -; d_gene: -; j_gene: TRBJ2-7
CDR3nt: TGCGCCACCAGCAGAGATACGGCGGGGTCATGGGAGCAGTACTTC; CDR3aa: CATSRDTAGSWEQYF; v_gene: TRBV15; abundance: many; d_gene: -; j_gene: TRBJ2-7
CDR3nt: TGTGCCAGCAGCCCGAGACAGGGGGCAGGGTATACTGAAGCTTTCTTT; CDR3aa: CASSPRQGAGYTEAFF; v_gene: TRBV7-9; abundance: -; d_gene: TRBD1; j_gene: TRBJ1-1
CDR3nt: TGTGCCAGCAGTTTAGTGGGGAACTATGGCTACACCTTC; CDR3aa: CASSLVGNYGYTF; v_gene: TRBV28; abundance: many; d_gene: -; j_gene: TRBJ1-2
CDR3nt: TGTGCCAGCAGCGGACTAGCGGGGTCCTACGAGCAGTACTTC; CDR3aa: CASSGLAGSYEQYF; v_gene: TRBV6-2/TRBV6-3; abundance: many; d_gene: TRBD2; j_gene: TRBJ2-7
CDR3nt: TGTGCCAGCAGCTTAGGTTTTGGACAGGCGAACACTGAAGCTTTCTTT; CDR3aa: CASSLGFGQANTEAFF; v_gene: TRBV7-6; abundance: many; d_gene: TRBD1; j_gene: TRBJ1-1
CDR3nt: TGTGCCAGCAGTCGGATGGGCACAGGTGGCAATTCACCCCTCCACTTT; CDR3aa: CASSRMGTGGNSPLHF; v_gene: TRBV6-1; abundance: many; d_gene: -; j_gene: TRBJ1-6
CDR3nt: TGTGCCAGCAACGACATCGGAGTGGGCGCCTACAATGAGCAGTTCTTC; CDR3aa: CASNDIGVGAYNEQFF; v_gene: TRBV7-6; abundance: many; d_gene: -; j_gene: TRBJ2-1
CDR3nt: TGCGCCAGCAGCCCCCGGTTCGGGGGGGCCAATCAGCCCCAGCATTTT; CDR3aa: CASSPRFGGANQPQHF; v_gene: TRBV4-1; abundance: many; d_gene: -; j_gene: TRBJ1-5
CDR3nt: TGTGCCATCGGGGGAACTAACTATGGCTACACCTTC; CDR3aa: CAIGGTNYGYTF; v_gene: TRBV6-1; abundance: medium-sized; d_gene: -; j_gene: TRBJ1-2
CDR3nt: TGTGCCAGCAGTGATTCCGTAGGACAGGGCGCCGAGCAGTACTTC; CDR3aa: CASSDSVGQGAEQYF; v_gene: TRBV2; abundance: many; d_gene: TRBD1; j_gene: TRBJ2-7
CDR3nt: TGTGCCAGCACCATCCCGGGACAGGGAAACGGCTACACCTTC; CDR3aa: CASTIPGQGNGYTF; v_gene: TRBV28; abundance: many; d_gene: TRBD1; j_gene: TRBJ1-2
CDR3nt: TGTGCCAGCACTGGACAGGGATGGGGGGAGACCCAGTACTTC; CDR3aa: CASTGQGWGETQYF; v_gene: TRBV28; abundance: few; d_gene: TRBD1; j_gene: TRBJ2-5
CDR3nt: TGTGCCAACACATTTACATGGGACTATGGCTACACCTTC; CDR3aa: CANTFTWDYGYTF; v_gene: TRBV28; abundance: -; d_gene: -; j_gene: TRBJ1-2
CDR3nt: TGTGCCAGCAGCTCGGGACTAGCGGTCTACAATGAGCAGTTCTTC; CDR3aa: CASSSGLAVYNEQFF; v_gene: TRBV5-8; abundance: many; d_gene: TRBD2; j_gene: TRBJ2-1
CDR3nt: TGTGCCAGCAGTTACGGGACGGGGAAGGGAGGCAATCAGCCCCAGCATTTT; CDR3aa: CASSYGTGKGGNQPQHF; v_gene: TRBV6-5; abundance: medium-sized; d_gene: -; j_gene: TRBJ1-5
CDR3nt: TGTGCCAGCAGTCCCACCGGGACAGTGGATCAGCCCCAGCATTTT; CDR3aa: CASSPTGTVDQPQHF; v_gene: TRBV28; abundance: -; d_gene: TRBD1; j_gene: TRBJ1-5
CDR3nt: TGTGCCTGGAGAGGGAGTTCTAACTATGGCTACACCTTC; CDR3aa: CAWRGSSNYGYTF; v_gene: TRBV30; abundance: many; d_gene: -; j_gene: TRBJ1-2
CDR3nt: TGTGCCAGCAGTTCCGCCGCAGGGGAAAAACTGTTTTTT; CDR3aa: CASSSAAGEKLFF; v_gene: TRBV7-8; abundance: many; d_gene: -; j_gene: TRBJ1-4